This TCR beta chain was retrieved from a study of blood T cell repertoires in COVID-19. Looking at the study overall: Whether acute or convalescent, the COVID-19 samples came from the United States, Italy and Spain. Sample material is recorded as cDNA or gDNA derived from T cells, B-cell-depleted T cells, or PBMCs.

The germline V gene has CDR1 SGHRS and CDR2 YFSETQ. This CDR3 has 14 amino acids. Trimming took off 4 bases at V and 0 bases at J, with 11 bases between the two ends. Original processing methods: Amplified reference gene primers provided the basis for estimating nucleated cell counts. Some clones are missing from TCRdb's copy, which holds only in-frame ones; the method was immunoSEQ multiplex PCR. V, J and clone size are those of that table, while D and trimming were read from the DNA. The data contain around 80,000 clones, around 80% of them seen just once; the ten biggest clones take up 20%. The source is an elderly woman with active or convalescent COVID-19. Input material: peripheral blood. This chain connects TRBV5-1 to TRBJ2-7; D gene uncertain. CDR3 in amino acids: CASSPSVNSYEQYF. In DNA form, the CDR3 reads TGCGCCAGCAGCCCCAGCGTTAACTCCTACGAGCAGTACTTC.